This T cell receptor (beta chain) appears in the sequencing data of a study of regulatory T cells in long-lasting Graves disease. Relying on iRepertoire HTBI primers and Arm-PCR of CDR3 regions, the team built TCR beta libraries. One entry per CDR3 protein, called by TCRdb with MiXCR from the multiplex PCR reads. The repertoire holds hundreds of thousands of distinct CDR3 sequences, with about 16% as singletons. This clonotype was seen ten or more times. The antigen is unknown. As for time point: newly diagnosed GD, antithyroid drugs for less than 3 months. From RNA extracted from PBMCs, the TCR library was made. V dropped 7 bases and J dropped 2 bases, with 17 bases sitting between them. The germline V gene has CDR1 MNHNS and CDR2 SASEGT. The CDR3 has 15 residues. Study-wide findings and caveats: Persistent cases of Graves' showed reduced TCR diversity relative to newly diagnosed patients. Favored usage of TRBV28, TRBJ1-2 and TRBJ2-5 was recorded in persistent disease.

This sample was shared with a second study, whose subject was T cells in Graves' hyperthyroidism and ophthalmopathy. That paper adds: HTBI primers were employed in a first-round RT-PCR of the TCR CDR3. The majority of expanded thyroid clonotypes above 0.001 also appeared in blood.

Material: peripheral blood mononuclear cells (PBMCs), obtained at new diagnosis, from a patient treated with antithyroid drugs. This sequence originates from a woman aged 35-60 years with Graves disease. This chain joins TRBV6-1 and TRBJ1-1, with D hard to call. The CDR3 coding sequence is TGTGCCAGCAATCCCCGGACTCTTTTTAACACTGAAGCTTTCTTT. Protein sequence: CASNPRTLFNTEAFF.